This is a list of T cell receptor beta chains from one sample in a study of T cell changes during pregnancy in multiple sclerosis. Generated by immunoSEQ multiplex PCR, the TCRdb table keeps only in-frame clones and is missing some. The repertoire consists of roughly 73,000 clones, with approximately 90% occurring once and the leading ten covering less than 2.5%. This specimen consisted of peripheral blood, obtained in the second trimester of pregnancy. The receptor source for this set is a female donor in good health, enrolled as a control in a pregnancy study. Both conserved end residues are part of each CDR3. The D gene is left open where the match is weak. A row's size may be missing; if present it is once, few, many or a size class.

V gene	J gene	clone size	D gene	CDR3 protein	CDR3 DNA
TRBV7-9	TRBJ1-1	NA	TRBD1	CASSLDRDEAFF	TGTGCCAGCAGCCTTGACAGGGATGAAGCTTTCTTT
TRBV5-4	TRBJ1-5	NA	TRBD1	CASSSSGTGNQPQHF	TGTGCCAGCAGCTCCTCCGGGACAGGCAATCAGCCCCAGCATTTT
TRBV5-1	TRBJ2-7	NA	NA	CASSSGATAAYEQYF	TGCGCCAGCAGCTCTGGGGCCACTGCGGCGTACGAGCAGTACTTC
TRBV27	TRBJ1-1	NA	NA	CASSFNPRGTEAFF	TGTGCCAGCAGTTTCAATCCTCGGGGAACTGAAGCTTTCTTT
TRBV30	TRBJ1-5	NA	TRBD1	CAWREDRGRPQHF	TGTGCCTGGAGAGAGGACAGGGGAAGGCCCCAGCATTTT
TRBV4-3	TRBJ2-5	NA	TRBD1	CASSQGSGQDKETQYF	TGCGCCAGCAGCCAGGGATCGGGACAGGATAAAGAGACCCAGTACTTC
TRBV4-3	TRBJ1-1	NA	NA	CASSQTLNTEAFF	TGCGCCAGCAGCCAAACTCTAAACACTGAAGCTTTCTTT
TRBV28	TRBJ1-5	once	TRBD1	CASSSYATGGSQPQHF	TGTGCCAGCAGTTCATATGCTACAGGGGGTTCTCAGCCCCAGCATTTT
TRBV7-6	TRBJ2-7	NA	NA	CASSSRTHGYEQYF	TGTGCCAGCAGCTCCCGAACCCACGGCTACGAGCAGTACTTC
TRBV27	TRBJ2-7	NA	NA	CASSLNSYYEQYF	TGTGCCAGCAGTTTAAACAGTTACTACGAGCAGTACTTC
TRBV28	TRBJ2-7	NA	NA	CASSLLGGGALYEQYF	TGTGCCAGCAGTTTACTGGGTGGGGGGGCCCTTTACGAGCAGTACTTC
TRBV19	TRBJ2-4	NA	TRBD1	CASSIEPGQALAKNIQYF	TGTGCCAGTAGTATAGAACCTGGACAGGCTCTAGCCAAAAACATTCAGTACTTC
TRBV19	TRBJ1-5	once	TRBD1	CASSIGQGGQPQHF	TGTGCCAGTAGTATCGGCCAGGGGGGTCAGCCCCAGCATTTT
TRBV7-2	TRBJ2-7	once	TRBD1	CASSRGQASSYEQYF	TGTGCCAGCAGCCGGGGACAGGCGAGCTCCTACGAGCAGTACTTC
TRBV7-2	TRBJ2-1	NA	TRBD2	CASSYQIIAGGMKNEQFF	TGTGCCAGCAGCTACCAGATCATAGCGGGGGGGATGAAAAATGAGCAGTTCTTC
TRBV30	TRBJ1-2	NA	NA	CALGRGGYGYTF	TGTGCCCTCGGGAGGGGTGGCTATGGCTACACCTTC
TRBV5-6	TRBJ1-1	NA	TRBD1	CASSLPDRVGMNTEAFF	TGTGCCAGCAGCTTGCCTGACAGGGTAGGGATGAACACTGAAGCTTTCTTT
TRBV9	TRBJ2-5	NA	NA	CASSVTPGKQETQYF	TGTGCCAGCAGCGTCACTCCAGGGAAACAAGAGACCCAGTACTTC
TRBV7-9	TRBJ2-3	NA	NA	CASSLNVGGDTQYF	TGTGCCAGCAGCCTAAACGTGGGAGGAGATACGCAGTATTTT
TRBV6-6	TRBJ2-7	NA	TRBD2	CASSYSLAGGSYEQYF	TGTGCCAGCAGTTACTCCCTAGCGGGGGGCTCCTACGAGCAGTACTTC
TRBV5-6	TRBJ1-2	NA	TRBD1	CASSRWDRDNYGYTF	TGTGCCAGCAGCCGGTGGGACAGGGACAACTATGGCTACACCTTC
TRBV2	TRBJ2-7	NA	NA	CASSERVIGYEQYF	TGTGCCAGCAGTGAACGGGTTATTGGCTACGAGCAGTACTTC
TRBV14	TRBJ2-1	NA	TRBD2	CASSYGGSSYNEQFF	TGTGCCAGCAGTTACGGCGGGAGCTCCTACAATGAGCAGTTCTTC
TRBV6-6	TRBJ1-5	NA	NA	CASAPGPQHF	TGTGCCAGCGCGCCTGGGCCCCAGCATTTT
TRBV4-3	TRBJ2-7	NA	TRBD2	CASSLASGGNYEQYF	TGCGCCAGCAGCCTAGCTAGCGGGGGGAACTACGAGCAGTACTTC
TRBV4-2	TRBJ2-3	NA	NA	CASSPGSDTQYF	TGTGCCAGCAGCCCAGGGTCAGATACGCAGTATTTT
TRBV14	TRBJ1-4	NA	NA	CASSPTVDEKLFF	TGTGCCAGCAGCCCGACAGTAGATGAAAAACTGTTTTTT
TRBV19	TRBJ1-2	NA	TRBD1	CASSIARQGPSAGYTF	TGTGCCAGTAGTATTGCCCGACAGGGACCGTCCGCTGGCTACACCTTC
TRBV15	TRBJ1-5	NA	NA	CATSGLRDYSNQPQHF	TGTGCCACCAGCGGTCTCAGAGACTATAGCAATCAGCCCCAGCATTTT
TRBV6-4	TRBJ2-3	NA	TRBD2	CATSWRGEGTDTQYF	TGTGCCACCTCATGGCGGGGGGAAGGCACAGATACGCAGTATTTT
TRBV27	TRBJ1-2	NA	TRBD1	CASTDRPENYGYTF	TGTGCCAGCACGGACAGGCCCGAAAACTATGGCTACACCTTC